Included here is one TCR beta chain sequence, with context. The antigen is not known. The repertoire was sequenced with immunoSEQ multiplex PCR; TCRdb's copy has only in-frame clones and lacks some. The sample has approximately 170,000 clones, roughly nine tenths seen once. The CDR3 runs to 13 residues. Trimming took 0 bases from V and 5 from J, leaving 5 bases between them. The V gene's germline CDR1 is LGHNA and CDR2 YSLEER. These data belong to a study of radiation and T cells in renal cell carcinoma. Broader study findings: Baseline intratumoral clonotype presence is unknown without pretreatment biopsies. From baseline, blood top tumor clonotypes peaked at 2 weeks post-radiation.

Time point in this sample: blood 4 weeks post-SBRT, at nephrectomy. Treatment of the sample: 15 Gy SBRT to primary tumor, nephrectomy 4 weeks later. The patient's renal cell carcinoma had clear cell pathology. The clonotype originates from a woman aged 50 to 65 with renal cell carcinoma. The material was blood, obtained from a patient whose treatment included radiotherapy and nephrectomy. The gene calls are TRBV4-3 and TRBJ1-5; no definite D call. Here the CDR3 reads CASSQELDQPQHF. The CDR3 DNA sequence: TGCGCCAGCAGCCAAGAATTGGATCAGCCCCAGCATTTT.